The next 29 T cell receptor beta chains were all read from a single sample in a study of T cell changes during pregnancy in multiple sclerosis. TCRdb's table, derived via immunoSEQ multiplex PCR, lists solely in-frame clones and lacks some. Among roughly 26,000 clones, 75% to 90% were seen once, and the ten largest hold 16%. The specimen was CD8+ T cells from peripheral blood mononuclear cells, collected in the second trimester of pregnancy. All receptors come from a female donor with multiple sclerosis, enrolled in a pregnancy study.

This clone appeared a single time. This chain connects TRBV7-9 to TRBJ1-4; 12 nucleotides agree with TRBD1. The trim removed 5 bases at V and 6 bases at J, leaving 16 bases unmatched. CDR1 and CDR2 (germline): SEHNR, FQNEAQ (reference sequence). This CDR3 has 19 residues. The CDR3 bases are TGTGCCAGCAGCCCACACCTGGGACAGGGGGCCGGTCTCTATGAAAAACTGTTTTTT. Protein: CASSPHLGQGAGLYEKLFF.

This clone was counted between two and nine times. In nucleotides, the CDR3 is TGTGCCAGCAGTTCCGGACTAGCTGGTTTCGATACGCAGTATTTT. Protein sequence: CASSSGLAGFDTQYF. The chain links TRBV27 to TRBJ2-3; 8 bases map to TRBD2. J was trimmed by 6 bases and V by 4 bases; bases with no gene match: 9. In germline, CDR1 is MNHEY, CDR2 SMNVEV (reference sequence). CDR3 length: 15 amino acids.

This chain connects TRBV18 to TRBJ1-5, with 7 bases aligning to TRBD1. The CDR3 runs 14 residues. J gave up 6 bases and V 6 bases, and 8 bases lay outside the gene matches. From germline, CDR1 is KGHSH and CDR2 LQKENI. In nucleotides, the CDR3 is TGTGCCAGCTCCCCAAGACAGGGAGGTCAGCCCCAGCATTTT. As protein: CASSPRQGGQPQHF. Full variable domain (remainder filled in from reference TRBV18 and TRBJ1-5): NAGVMQNPRHLVRRRGQEARLRCSPMKGHSHVYWYRQLPEEGLKFMVYLQKENIIDESGMPKERFSAEFPKEGPSILRIQQVVRGDSAAYFCASSPRQGGQPQHFGDGTRLSIL.

The rearrangement uses TRBV4-2 and TRBJ1-5; 7 positions match TRBD1. Per germline, CDR1 LGHNA and CDR2 YNFKEQ. The CDR3 runs to 16 residues. J lost 0 bases, V lost 0 bases, and 2 bases had no gene match. The CDR3 spells CASSQEEGASNQPQHF. DNA for the CDR3: TGTGCCAGCAGCCAAGAAGAGGGGGCTAGCAATCAGCCCCAGCATTTT.

The chain carries TRBV9 and TRBJ2-1, with TRBD2 identical over 8 bases. The V gene's germline CDR1 is SGDLS and CDR2 YYNGEE. Losses at the gene ends were 2 bases for V and 3 bases for J; bases not matched to a gene: 4. This CDR3 has 15 amino acids. The CDR3 loop reads CASSVDSGNYNEQFF. The CDR3 nucleotides are TGTGCCAGCAGCGTTGATAGCGGGAACTACAATGAGCAGTTCTTC.

The chain is built from TRBV4-1 and TRBJ2-1; no firm D call. The CDR3 runs 15 residues. Germline CDR1 is MGHRA and CDR2 is YSYEKL. V was shortened by 0 bases and J by 8 bases, with 14 bases between the two germline ends. The CDR3, as DNA: TGCGCCAGCAGCCAAGAGTCTCTGAGCTTAGATGAGCAGTTCTTC. It yields the protein CASSQESLSLDEQFF.

V and J are TRBV19 and TRBJ1-1; D may be TRBD1 (6 bases). The CDR3 consists of 15 residues. Trimming removed 3 bases from V and 7 bases from J, with 18 bases in between. Germline V gene sequence: CDR1 LNHDA, CDR2 SQIVND (reference sequence). The CDR3 nucleotides are TGTGCCAGTAGTATTGCGGACAGCCCGGCGGTTGAAGCTTTCTTT. This gives the protein CASSIADSPAVEAFF.

The J gene is TRBJ2-1, the V gene TRBV19; tentatively, D is TRBD2 (5 bases). From germline, CDR1 is LNHDA and CDR2 SQIVND (reference sequence). Deletions cut 5 bases from V and 4 bases from J, with 15 bases between. The CDR3 consists of 15 residues. The CDR3 region is CASSSGGSDYNEQFF. In DNA, the CDR3 is TGTGCCAGTAGTTCGGGTGGGAGCGATTACAATGAGCAGTTCTTC.

The CDR3 region has the DNA TGTGCCAGCAGTTTATGGAGCGGGATGGACACCGGGGAGCTGTTTTTT. Protein: CASSLWSGMDTGELFF. The chain couples TRBV27 to TRBJ2-2; 7 positions match TRBD2. The germline CDR1 and CDR2 sequences are MNHEY and SMNVEV (reference sequence). V lost 1 base to trimming and J lost 3 bases; unmatched junction nucleotides: 5. There are 16 residues in the CDR3.

The chain is built from TRBV29-1 and TRBJ1-2; no clear D gene. Trimming removed 4 bases at V and 2 bases at J, with 14 bases between. From germline, CDR1 is SQVTM and CDR2 ANQGSEA. The CDR3 loop spans 14 amino acids. DNA of the CDR3: TGCAGCGTTGTGAATAAGGGAGGGAACTATGGCTACACCTTC. Translated: CSVVNKGGNYGYTF. Full variable domain (remainder filled in from reference TRBV29-1 and TRBJ1-2): SAVISQKPSRDICQRGTSLTIQCQVDSQVTMMFWYRQQPGQSLTLIATANQGSEATYESGFVIDKFPISRPNLTFSTLTVSNMSPEDSSIYLCSVVNKGGNYGYTFGSGTRLTVV.

The V call is TRBV5-4, the J call TRBJ2-1; D is possibly TRBD1 (6 bases). CDR3 length: 14 residues. The V and J ends lost 4 bases and 8 bases respectively, with 16 bases between them. The germline CDR1 and CDR2 sequences are SGHNT and YYREEE (reference sequence). This CDR3 is CASSPGRGIDEQFF. CDR3 DNA: TGTGCCAGCAGCCCAGGTAGGGGGATTGATGAGCAGTTCTTC.

This chain joins TRBV6-6 and TRBJ2-7, with TRBD1 matching over 9 bases. This CDR3 is built from 14 residues. The ends lost 3 bases at V and 3 bases at J; junction bases unmatched: 3. Germline V gene data show CDR1 as MNHNY and CDR2 as SVGAGI (reference sequence). CDR3 region: CASSYGTGIYEQYF. The CDR3 nucleotides are TGTGCCAGCAGTTATGGGACAGGGATCTACGAGCAGTACTTC.

The chain uses TRBV10-3 and TRBJ2-1, with 8 nucleotides matching TRBD2. The CDR3 is made up of 17 amino acids. Trimming took 2 bases from V and 4 from J; bases not matched to a gene: 10. The germline CDR1 and CDR2 sequences are ENHRY and SYGVKD. CDR3 sequence reads: CAISEPEREGRYNEQFF. The CDR3 nucleotides are TGTGCCATCAGTGAGCCTGAACGGGAGGGCCGGTACAATGAGCAGTTCTTC.

The chain is built from TRBV29-1 and TRBJ2-1; the D gene is possibly TRBD2 (5 bases). The V and J ends lost 7 bases and 0 bases respectively, with 10 bases between them. This CDR3 comprises 13 residues. Germline CDR1 and CDR2: SQVTM and ANQGSEA. CDR3 loop: CSADGSSYNEQFF. In DNA form, the CDR3 reads TGCAGCGCTGATGGGAGCTCCTACAATGAGCAGTTCTTC.

The chain is built from TRBV6-5 and TRBJ2-7; the D gene is possibly TRBD2 (6 bases). With 2 bases removed from V and 4 bases from J, the gap between germline ends came to 15 bases. Germline V gene sequence: CDR1 MNHEY, CDR2 SVGAGI. The CDR3 covers 15 residues. CDR3 in amino acids: CASSYGYGSLYEQYF. In DNA form, the CDR3 reads TGTGCCAGCAGTTACGGGTACGGGAGCCTATACGAGCAGTACTTC.

In its sample, this clone was seen once. As DNA, the CDR3 is TGTGCCAGCAGCTTAGGACAGGGAAACAATGAGCAGTTCTTC. Translated: CASSLGQGNNEQFF. This rearrangement joins TRBV7-6 to TRBJ2-1; 7 bases line up with TRBD1. Unmatched junction bases numbered 2, after V lost 1 base and J lost 5 bases. The CDR3 extends over 14 amino acids. CDR1 and CDR2 (germline): SGHVS, FNYEAQ.

This sequence joins TRBV27 and TRBJ2-1; D unresolved. Germline CDR1 MNHEY, CDR2 SMNVEV (reference sequence). The CDR3 totals 17 residues. V lost 5 bases and J 7 bases, leaving 24 bases between the germline ends. The CDR3 sequence is CASSLETFPLKANEQFF. Written as DNA, the CDR3 is TGTGCCAGCAGTCTTGAGACATTCCCGCTTAAGGCGAATGAGCAGTTCTTC.

The chain recombines TRBV15 with TRBJ2-5; TRBD2 agrees at 9 bases. The CDR3 has 15 amino acids. J was trimmed by 3 bases and V by 1 base; bases with no gene match: 3. Germline values: CDR1 LNHNV, CDR2 YYDKDF (reference sequence). This chain's CDR3 is CATSRALAGEETQYF. The CDR3 bases are TGTGCCACCAGCAGAGCATTAGCGGGAGAAGAGACCCAGTACTTC. The full variable domain, rest sourced from reference TRBV15 and TRBJ2-5, is DAMVIQNPRYQVTQFGKPVTLSCSQTLNHNVMYWYQQKSSQAPKLLFHYYDKDFNNEADTPDNFQSRRPNTSFCFLDIRSPGLGDTAMYLCATSRALAGEETQYFGPGTRLLVL.

V is TRBV9 and J is TRBJ2-5; 12 nucleotides agree with TRBD2. Germline V lookup: CDR1 SGDLS, CDR2 YYNGEE. This CDR3 comprises 15 residues. Trimming cost V 6 bases and J 5 bases; bases outside gene matches: 8. CDR3 nucleotide sequence: TGTGCCAGCAACCCTAGCGGGAGGGCCTCGGAGACCCAGTACTTC. This gives the protein CASNPSGRASETQYF.

The chain has TRBV5-1 and TRBJ2-5, with D maybe TRBD2 (5 bases). V lost 3 bases to trimming and J lost 0 bases, with 18 bases between them. Germline V lookup: CDR1 SGHRS, CDR2 YFSETQ. This CDR3 has 17 amino acids. For the CDR3, the DNA is TGCGCCAGCAGCTCGACCCGGCCAGCGGCATACCAAGAGACCCAGTACTTC. Translation gives CASSSTRPAAYQETQYF.

The count of this clone is one. The rearrangement joins TRBV29-1 to TRBJ2-5; maybe TRBD1 (8 bases). Between the trimmed V and J ends, which lost 3 bases and 5 bases, there was a span of 16 bases. Germline lookup yields CDR1 SQVTM and CDR2 ANQGSEA. The CDR3 length is 14 residues. The DNA of the CDR3 is TGCAGCGTTGAGGGGGGGGACAGGAGGGAGACCCAGTACTTC. Translation gives CSVEGGDRRETQYF.

This chain joins TRBV6-4 and TRBJ2-1, with TRBD1 matching 7 bases. From germline, CDR1 is MRHNA and CDR2 SNTAGT. Trimming cost V 0 bases and J 9 bases; bases outside gene matches: 5. This CDR3 has 14 residues. The CDR3 protein is CASSDSQGTSEQFF. The CDR3, as DNA: TGTGCCAGCAGTGACTCACAGGGGACGAGTGAGCAGTTCTTC.

This clone was detected only once. This rearrangement joins TRBV29-1 to TRBJ1-3; D possibly corresponds to TRBD1 (6 bases). Germline CDR1 SQVTM, CDR2 ANQGSEA. V dropped 0 bases and J dropped 6 bases, with 12 bases sitting between them. This CDR3 has 14 amino acids. The CDR3 sequence: CSVEDRSGVNTIYF. The CDR3, as DNA: TGCAGCGTTGAAGATCGGTCAGGGGTAAACACCATATATTTT.

The chain carries TRBV4-2 and TRBJ1-4, with 10 bases that match TRBD1. The germline V gene encodes CDR1 LGHNA and CDR2 YNFKEQ. V lost 2 bases and J lost 8; bases outside the gene matches: 8. There are 16 residues in the CDR3. CDR3 sequence (DNA): TGTGCCAGCAGCCAAAACCCTGGGACAGGGGAAGAAAAACTGTTTTTT. Translating gives CASSQNPGTGEEKLFF.

The CDR3 DNA reads TGTGCCACCAGCAGAGACTATCCTGTCTCCTCCTACGAGCAGTACTTC. Encoded protein: CATSRDYPVSSYEQYF. The chain has TRBV15 and TRBJ2-7; D unresolved. The CDR3 extends over 16 amino acids. The germline V and J ends were trimmed by 0 bases and 0 bases, with 12 bases remaining between them. CDR1 and CDR2 (germline): LNHNV, YYDKDF (reference sequence). Supplemented by reference TRBV15 and TRBJ2-7, the full variable domain reads DAMVIQNPRYQVTQFGKPVTLSCSQTLNHNVMYWYQQKSSQAPKLLFHYYDKDFNNEADTPDNFQSRRPNTSFCFLDIRSPGLGDTAMYLCATSRDYPVSSYEQYFGPGTRLTVT.

This clone was picked up a small number of times. V and J are TRBV7-8 and TRBJ2-7, with D unresolved. From germline, CDR1 is SGHVS and CDR2 FQNEAQ. This CDR3 comprises 16 residues. V dropped 4 bases and J dropped 2 bases, with 18 bases sitting between them. The CDR3 DNA sequence: TGTGCCAGCAGCTCCTTAAGTACGGGTTCCGCCTACGAGCAGTACTTC. Translation gives CASSSLSTGSAYEQYF.

The rearrangement uses TRBV7-9 and TRBJ1-2, with 9 bases fitting TRBD1. CDR1 is SEHNR, CDR2 FQNEAQ, per germline (reference sequence). V gave up 6 bases and J gave up 6 bases; unmatched junction bases: 11. The CDR3 is 15 amino acids. The CDR3 loop is CASRPEVRTGDGYTF. In nucleotides, the CDR3 is TGTGCCAGCAGGCCCGAAGTAAGGACAGGGGATGGCTACACCTTC.

V usage is TRBV4-3 and J usage is TRBJ1-3; 7 bases line up with TRBD1. This CDR3 spans 16 amino acids. Trimming took 0 bases from V and 0 from J; bases not matched to a gene: 2. Germline CDR1 and CDR2: LGHNA and YSLEER. For the CDR3, the DNA is TGCGCCAGCAGCCAAGAGACAGGGATCTCTGGAAACACCATATATTTT. Protein product: CASSQETGISGNTIYF.

There are a few counts of this clone. V is TRBV7-2 and J is TRBJ2-3; 8 bases match TRBD2. The V gene's germline CDR1 is SGHTA and CDR2 FQGNSA. CDR3 length equals 16 residues. The trim removed 4 bases at V and 4 bases at J, leaving 10 bases unmatched. This CDR3 reads CASSSTSGQIADTQYF. Written as DNA, the CDR3 is TGTGCCAGCAGCTCTACTAGCGGACAAATCGCAGATACGCAGTATTTT.